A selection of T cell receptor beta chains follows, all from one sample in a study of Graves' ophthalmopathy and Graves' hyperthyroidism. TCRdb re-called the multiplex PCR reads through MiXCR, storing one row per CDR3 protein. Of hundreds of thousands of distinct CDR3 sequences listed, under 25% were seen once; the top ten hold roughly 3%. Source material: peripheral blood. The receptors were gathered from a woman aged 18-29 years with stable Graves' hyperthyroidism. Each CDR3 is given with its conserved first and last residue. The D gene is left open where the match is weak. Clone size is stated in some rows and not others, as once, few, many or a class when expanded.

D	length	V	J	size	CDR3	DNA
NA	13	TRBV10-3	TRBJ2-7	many	CAISVGTTHEQYF	TGTGCCATCAGTGTGGGAACTACTCACGAGCAGTACTTC
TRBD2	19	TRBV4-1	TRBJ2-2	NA	CASSQGFGTSGSFAGELFF	TGCGCCAGCAGCCAAGGATTTGGGACTAGCGGGAGTTTCGCCGGGGAGCTGTTTTTT
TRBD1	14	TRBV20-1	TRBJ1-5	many	CSARYRGSNQPQHF	TGCAGTGCTAGGTACAGGGGTAGCAATCAGCCCCAGCATTTT
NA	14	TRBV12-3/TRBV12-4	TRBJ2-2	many	CASSRLGSTGELFF	TGTGCCAGCAGTCGTCTAGGCTCCACCGGGGAGCTGTTTTTT
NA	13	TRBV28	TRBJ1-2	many	CASRPQGPGGYTF	TGTGCCAGCAGGCCTCAGGGGCCCGGTGGCTACACCTTC
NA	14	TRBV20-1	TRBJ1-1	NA	CSARRGGRGTEAFF	TGCAGTGCTAGGCGGGGGGGCCGAGGCACTGAAGCTTTCTTT
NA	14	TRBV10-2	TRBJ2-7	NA	CASSEGWSSYEQYF	TGCGCCAGCAGTGAAGGGTGGAGCTCCTACGAGCAGTACTTC
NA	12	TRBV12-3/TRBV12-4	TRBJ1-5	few	CASSLIRQPQHF	TGTGCCAGCAGTTTAATCAGGCAGCCCCAGCATTTT
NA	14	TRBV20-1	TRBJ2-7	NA	CSARGTANDYEQYF	TGCAGTGCTAGAGGGACAGCCAATGACTACGAGCAGTACTTC
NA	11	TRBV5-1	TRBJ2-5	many	CASSFRETQYF	TGTGCCAGCAGTTTCCGAGAGACCCAGTACTTC
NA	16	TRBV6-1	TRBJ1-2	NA	CASSEVLGDANYGYTF	TGTGCCAGCAGTGAAGTCCTTGGGGATGCTAACTATGGCTACACCTTC
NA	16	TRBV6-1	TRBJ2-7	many	CASMAHESRGTYEQYF	TGTGCCAGCATGGCCCACGAGTCCAGGGGGACTTACGAGCAGTACTTC
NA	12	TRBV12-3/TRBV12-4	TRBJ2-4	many	CASSLARNIQYF	TGTGCCAGCAGTTTAGCGAGGAACATTCAGTACTTC
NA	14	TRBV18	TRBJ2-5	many	CASSPPVVGETQYF	TGTGCCAGCTCACCACCGGTCGTCGGTGAGACCCAGTACTTC
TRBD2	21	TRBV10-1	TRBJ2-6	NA	CASSESMGLAGSLAGANVLTF	TGCGCCAGCAGTGAGTCGATGGGACTAGCGGGGAGTCTCGCTGGGGCCAACGTCCTGACTTTC
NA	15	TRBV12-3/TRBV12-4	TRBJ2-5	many	CASSLSVSLEETQYF	TGTGCCAGCAGTTTAAGCGTCAGCTTAGAAGAGACCCAGTACTTC
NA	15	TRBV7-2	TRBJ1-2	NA	CASSLVVVDSYGYTF	TGTGCCAGCAGCTTAGTAGTCGTAGACAGCTATGGCTACACCTTC
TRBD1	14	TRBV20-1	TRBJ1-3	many	CSAGQGAGGNTIYF	TGCAGTGCTGGACAGGGGGCCGGTGGAAACACCATATATTTT
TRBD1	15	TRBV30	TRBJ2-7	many	CAWSVGRTGGYEQYF	TGTGCCTGGAGTGTAGGCAGGACAGGGGGGTACGAGCAGTACTTC
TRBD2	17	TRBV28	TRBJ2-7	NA	CASSSNRDYGKGYGQYF	TGTGCCAGCAGTTCGAACCGGGACTATGGAAAGGGTTACGGGCAGTACTTC
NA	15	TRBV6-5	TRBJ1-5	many	CASSKEFLSNQPQHF	TGTGCCAGCAGCAAGGAGTTCCTAAGCAATCAGCCCCAGCATTTT
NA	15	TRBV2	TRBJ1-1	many	CASSEALARNTEAFF	TGTGCCAGCAGTGAAGCCCTAGCCAGGAACACTGAAGCTTTCTTT
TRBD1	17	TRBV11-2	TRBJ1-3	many	CASIHNRGRDSGNTIYF	TGTGCCAGCATCCATAACAGGGGACGGGACTCTGGAAACACCATATATTTT
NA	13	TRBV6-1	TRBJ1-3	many	CASTLTDMNTIYF	TGTGCCAGCACCTTGACAGATATGAACACCATATATTTT
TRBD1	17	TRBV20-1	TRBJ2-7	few	CSARDLLGTGASYEQYF	TGCAGTGCTAGAGACCTCTTAGGGACAGGGGCGTCCTACGAGCAGTACTTC
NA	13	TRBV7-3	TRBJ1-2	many	CASSPDRGYGYTF	TGTGCCAGCAGCCCGGACAGAGGCTATGGCTACACCTTC
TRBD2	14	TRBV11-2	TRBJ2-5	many	CASSPIAGPETQYF	TGTGCCAGCAGCCCAATAGCGGGACCAGAGACCCAGTACTTC
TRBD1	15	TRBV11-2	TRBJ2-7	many	CASSAGTGVSYEQYF	TGTGCCAGCAGTGCAGGAACAGGGGTCTCCTACGAGCAGTACTTC
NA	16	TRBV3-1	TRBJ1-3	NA	CASSQVGITSGNTIYF	TGTGCCAGCAGCCAAGTCGGGATTACCTCTGGAAACACCATATATTTT
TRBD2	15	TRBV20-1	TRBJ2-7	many	CSARDASGGTYEQYF	TGCAGTGCTAGAGATGCTAGCGGGGGTACCTACGAGCAGTACTTC
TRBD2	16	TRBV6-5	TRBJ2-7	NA	CASSYWGLAGTYEQYF	TGTGCCAGCAGTTACTGGGGACTAGCGGGGACCTACGAGCAGTACTTC
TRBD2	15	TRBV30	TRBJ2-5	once	CAWKERGGLRETQYF	TGTGCCTGGAAGGAGCGGGGGGGCCTCCGCGAGACCCAGTACTTC
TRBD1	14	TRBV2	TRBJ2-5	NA	CASSDGTGRETQYF	TGTGCCAGCAGTGACGGGACAGGGAGGGAGACCCAGTACTTC
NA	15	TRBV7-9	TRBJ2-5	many	CASSFSQGRQETQYF	TGTGCCAGCAGCTTTTCCCAGGGGCGACAAGAGACCCAGTACTTC
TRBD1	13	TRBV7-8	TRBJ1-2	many	CASSRGQGRGYTF	TGTGCCAGCAGCCGCGGACAGGGAAGGGGCTACACCTTC
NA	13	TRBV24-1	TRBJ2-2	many	CATTSENTGELFF	TGTGCCACCACGTCAGAGAACACCGGGGAGCTGTTTTTT
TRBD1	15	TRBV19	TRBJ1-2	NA	CASSPYRQGADGYTF	TGTGCCAGTAGTCCCTATCGACAGGGGGCGGATGGCTACACCTTC
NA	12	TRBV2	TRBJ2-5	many	CASRKEKETQYF	TGTGCCAGCAGGAAAGAGAAAGAGACCCAGTACTTC
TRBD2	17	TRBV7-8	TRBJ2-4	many	CASSPAGGSLAKNIQYF	TGTGCCAGCAGCCCCGCGGGGGGCAGTCTAGCCAAAAACATTCAGTACTTC
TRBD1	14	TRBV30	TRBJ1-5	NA	CAWSWTGELQPQHF	TGTGCCTGGAGTTGGACAGGGGAGCTCCAGCCCCAGCATTTT
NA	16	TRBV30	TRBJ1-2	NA	CACPLWSPFSIYGYTF	TGTGCCTGCCCCCTGTGGAGCCCGTTTTCTATCTATGGCTACACCTTC
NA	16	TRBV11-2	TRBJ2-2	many	CASSLNAGSNTGELFF	TGTGCCAGCAGCTTAAATGCGGGGTCGAACACCGGGGAGCTGTTTTTT
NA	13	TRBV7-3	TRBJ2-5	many	CASSPGGAETQYF	TGTGCCAGCAGCCCCGGCGGAGCGGAGACCCAGTACTTC
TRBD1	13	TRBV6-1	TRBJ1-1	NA	CASGQGPYTEAFF	TGTGCCAGTGGACAGGGCCCGTACACTGAAGCTTTCTTT
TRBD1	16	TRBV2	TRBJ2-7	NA	CASSENRDRAQYEQYF	TGTGCCAGCAGTGAAAATCGGGACAGGGCGCAATACGAGCAGTACTTC
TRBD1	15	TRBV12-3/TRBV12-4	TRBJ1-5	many	CASSAQGLPNQPQHF	TGTGCCAGCAGTGCACAGGGGCTCCCCAATCAGCCCCAGCATTTT
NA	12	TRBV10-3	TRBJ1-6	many	CAISDRDSPLHF	TGTGCCATCAGTGACAGGGACTCACCCCTCCACTTT
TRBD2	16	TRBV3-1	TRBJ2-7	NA	CASSQETSGRAYEQYF	TGTGCCAGCAGCCAGGAAACTAGCGGGAGGGCCTACGAGCAGTACTTC
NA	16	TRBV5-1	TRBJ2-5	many	CASSLGGRGVQETQYF	TGCGCCAGCAGCTTGGGCGGCCGAGGGGTCCAAGAGACCCAGTACTTC
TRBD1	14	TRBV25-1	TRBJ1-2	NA	CASSAPDRAYGYTF	TGTGCCAGCAGTGCCCCGGACAGGGCCTATGGCTACACCTTC
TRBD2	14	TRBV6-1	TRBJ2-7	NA	CASSNWVAGNEQYF	TGTGCCAGCAGTAATTGGGTAGCGGGGAACGAGCAGTACTTC
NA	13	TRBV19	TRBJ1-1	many	CATEPGRRTEAFF	TGTGCCACCGAGCCAGGGCGCCGCACTGAAGCTTTCTTT
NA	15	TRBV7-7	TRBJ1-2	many	CASSPRERGNYGYTF	TGTGCTAGCAGCCCCCGTGAGAGGGGGAACTATGGCTACACCTTC
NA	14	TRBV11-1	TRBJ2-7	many	CASSFPYGQYEQYF	TGTGCCAGCAGTTTTCCGTACGGACAGTACGAGCAGTACTTC
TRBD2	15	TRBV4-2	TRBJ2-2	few	CASTGGTARTGELFF	TGTGCCAGCACCGGGGGGACGGCGAGAACCGGGGAGCTGTTTTTT
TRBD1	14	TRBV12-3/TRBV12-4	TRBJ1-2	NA	CASNPNRGSGGYTF	TGTGCCAGCAACCCCAACAGGGGGTCGGGTGGCTACACCTTC
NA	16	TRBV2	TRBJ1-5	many	CASSEAGPGGDQPQHF	TGTGCCAGCAGTGAAGCGGGTCCGGGGGGAGATCAGCCCCAGCATTTT
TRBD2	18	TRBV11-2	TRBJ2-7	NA	CASSLNPRLARSSYEQYF	TGTGCCAGCAGCTTAAACCCAAGACTAGCGAGGAGCTCCTACGAGCAGTACTTC